This T cell receptor beta chain was observed in a study of T cells in Graves' hyperthyroidism and ophthalmopathy. Note on this clonotype: Its target is unknown. Given a much more abundant clone one base away, this may be a read error.

Hyperthyroidism had been newly diagnosed in patients aged 18 to 65, and its duration was under 2 months. Each diagnosis drew on symptoms, thyroxine, TRAb, thyroid ultrasound and orbital computed tomography findings. From RNA transcripts, TCR beta CDR3 regions were amplified. During a first-round RT-PCR of the TCR CDR3, the HTBI primer set was used. MiXCR, run by TCRdb on the multiplex PCR reads, gives a single entry per CDR3 protein. The sample contains 200,000 to 250,000 distinct CDR3 sequences, 18% of which appear only once. Study-wide results and limits: In the analysis, a 13 V-J model separated ophthalmopathy from stable hyperthyroidism.

This CDR3 region has 11 residues. Germline V CDR1 and CDR2: SGHKS, YYEKEE (reference sequence). Sequencing input: blood. This clonotype originated in a middle-aged man with Graves' hyperthyroidism. The chain employs TRBV5-5 and TRBJ2-7; D gene ambiguous. CDR3: CAGSLIYEQYF. The CDR3 nucleotides are TGTGCCGGCAGCTTGATTTACGAGCAGTACTTC.